Following are 30 T cell receptor beta chains from one sample sequenced in a study of OX40 agonist ivuxolimab in advanced cancers. The library was generated by the immunoSEQ multiplex PCR assay. TCRdb took this table from immuneACCESS and kept in-frame rearrangements with V and J called. Such tables lack part of the clones; where checked against another copy, unresolved V genes explain under half of the gap, and the rest is unexplained. The sample has 55,000 to 75,000 clones on record, roughly 90% of them singletons. 2% to 2.5% of the sample belongs to the ten largest clones. The specimen comprised CD4+ or CD8+ T cells sorted from blood, sampled in a trial of the OX40 agonist ivuxolimab. The receptors derive from an adult with an advanced solid tumor such as melanoma, head and neck, liver or kidney cancer.

In its sample, this clone was seen once. V and J are TRBV28 and TRBJ1-2; 10 bases map to TRBD1. V lost 6 bases and J lost 7; bases outside the gene matches: 5. This CDR3 has 13 amino acids. The V gene's germline CDR1 is MDHEN and CDR2 SYDVKM. CDR3 nucleotides: TGTGCCAGCAGCTTGGACAGGGGGGGTGGCTACACCTTC. This gives the protein CASSLDRGGGYTF.

V is TRBV16 and J is TRBJ2-7, with D possibly matching TRBD2 (5 bases). CDR3 size: 16 residues. Germline-derived CDR1 and CDR2 are KGHSY and FQNENV. The V end lost 3 bases, the J end lost 6 bases, and 21 bases lay between the germline ends. Here the CDR3 DNA reads TGTGCCAGCAGCCACCTTGGTGGCTCCCGAGGGATCGAGCAGTACTTC. This translates into CASSHLGGSRGIEQYF.

The chain links TRBV6-5 to TRBJ1-5; D gene ambiguous. CDR3 length equals 13 residues. In germline, CDR1 is MNHEY, CDR2 SVGAGI. V was clipped by 5 bases and J by 5 bases, with 10 bases between them. CDR3 in amino acids: CASSGQYDQPQHF. Written as DNA, the CDR3 is TGTGCCAGCAGTGGGCAATACGATCAGCCCCAGCATTTT.

This chain joins TRBV19 and TRBJ2-5, with D perhaps being TRBD1 or TRBD2 (6 bases each). V dropped 7 bases and J dropped 2 bases, with 11 bases sitting between them. CDR1 is LNHDA, CDR2 SQIVND, per germline (reference sequence). The length of the CDR3 is 13 residues. CDR3 protein: CASNRGGQETQYF. CDR3 DNA: TGTGCCAGTAATCGAGGGGGGCAAGAGACCCAGTACTTC.

The rearrangement uses TRBV27 and TRBJ2-3; TRBD2 aligns across 10 bases. Trimming took 3 bases from V and 6 from J; bases not matched to a gene: 12. Germline CDR1 is MNHEY and CDR2 is SMNVEV (reference sequence). The CDR3 loop spans 17 amino acids. The CDR3 coding sequence is TGTGCCAGCAGTTTGGGGCTAGCGGGAGTTGTGAGTGATACGCAGTATTTT. Protein sequence: CASSLGLAGVVSDTQYF.

The chain recombines TRBV5-1 with TRBJ2-2; D could derive from TRBD1 or TRBD2 (6 bases each). The ends were cut back, 0 bases at V and 4 bases at J, with 13 bases in the middle. The germline gives CDR1 SGHRS, CDR2 YFSETQ. This CDR3 spans 16 amino acids. CDR3 sequence: CASSLDGGPGTGELFF. Written as DNA, the CDR3 is TGCGCCAGCAGCTTGGATGGGGGGCCGGGCACCGGGGAGCTGTTTTTT.

The rearrangement links TRBV19 to TRBJ2-1; D is ambiguous. Trimming pared 3 bases from V and 7 bases from J, leaving 4 bases between. This CDR3 contains 11 residues. In germline, CDR1 is LNHDA, CDR2 SQIVND (reference sequence). The CDR3 region has the DNA TGTGCCAGTAGTATGACGAATGAGCAGTTCTTC. Translated, it gives CASSMTNEQFF.

The rearrangement joins TRBV27 to TRBJ2-2, with 13 bases matching TRBD2. The J segment lost 0 bases and the V segment lost 4 bases, leaving 8 bases of the junction unmatched. Germline values: CDR1 MNHEY, CDR2 SMNVEV (reference sequence). This CDR3 has 19 residues. CDR3 residues: CASSSGLAGLTSNTGELFF. CDR3 nucleotides: TGTGCCAGCAGTTCGGGACTAGCGGGGCTAACCTCGAACACCGGGGAGCTGTTTTTT.

CDR3 loop: CASRIAGDYEQYF. Written as DNA, the CDR3 is TGTGCCAGCAGAATAGCGGGAGACTACGAGCAGTACTTC. The V call is TRBV6-1, the J call TRBJ2-7; the match to TRBD2 covers 9 bases. Losses at the gene ends were 6 bases for V and 3 bases for J; bases not matched to a gene: 3. CDR1 is MNHNS and CDR2 is SASEGT in the germline V gene. This CDR3 is built from 13 residues.

The chain joins TRBV4-1 to TRBJ2-3; 7 bases align to TRBD2. V gave up 5 bases and J gave up 3 bases; unmatched junction bases: 8. Germline V gene lookup returns CDR1 MGHRA and CDR2 YSYEKL. The CDR3 extends over 15 amino acids. CDR3 loop: CASSSQAGNTDTQYF. In nucleotides, the CDR3 is TGCGCCAGCAGCTCGCAAGCGGGGAATACAGATACGCAGTATTTT.

V usage is TRBV18 and J usage is TRBJ1-4; TRBD1 matches 7 bases. Germline V gene sequence: CDR1 KGHSH, CDR2 LQKENI. V shed 5 bases and J 7 bases; nucleotides not matched to a gene: 10. The CDR3 totals 15 residues. The CDR3 protein is CASSANLQGSEKLFF. DNA of the CDR3: TGTGCCAGCTCAGCCAACCTACAGGGGAGTGAAAAACTGTTTTTT. Full variable domain (outside the CDR3, taken from reference TRBV18 and TRBJ1-4): NAGVMQNPRHLVRRRGQEARLRCSPMKGHSHVYWYRQLPEEGLKFMVYLQKENIIDESGMPKERFSAEFPKEGPSILRIQQVVRGDSAAYFCASSANLQGSEKLFFGSGTQLSVL.

The V gene is TRBV5-6, the J gene TRBJ2-5; perhaps D is TRBD1 or TRBD2 (6 bases each). V gave up 2 bases and J gave up 2 bases, with 10 bases separating them. The CDR3 consists of 14 residues. The germline gives CDR1 SGHDT, CDR2 YYEEEE. The CDR3 DNA is TGTGCCAGCAGCTTTGGAGGGGGGCAAGAGACCCAGTACTTC. Its translation is CASSFGGGQETQYF.

The genes are TRBV29-1 and TRBJ2-1; no reliable D call. This CDR3 comprises 13 residues. In germline, CDR1 is SQVTM, CDR2 ANQGSEA. Trimming pared 7 bases from V and 0 bases from J, leaving 10 bases between. Here the CDR3 reads CSANRNSYNEQFF. For the CDR3, the DNA is TGCAGCGCGAACCGGAACTCCTACAATGAGCAGTTCTTC.

The CDR3: CAATTNTEAFF. Written as DNA, the CDR3 is TGTGCCGCCACCACTAACACTGAAGCTTTCTTT. The V and J genes are TRBV10-3 and TRBJ1-1; D remains unclear. This CDR3 contains 11 residues. The V end lost 11 bases, the J end lost 2 bases, and 9 bases lay between the germline ends. Germline V gene sequence: CDR1 ENHRY, CDR2 SYGVKD.

The rearrangement uses TRBV28 and TRBJ2-1, with 9 bases aligning to TRBD2. This CDR3 comprises 16 residues. Germline lookup yields CDR1 MDHEN and CDR2 SYDVKM. V gave up 5 bases and J gave up 2 bases; unmatched junction bases: 7. The CDR3 here is CASSPPGLATYNEQFF. CDR3 DNA: TGTGCCAGCAGTCCGCCGGGACTAGCTACCTACAATGAGCAGTTCTTC.

This clone was found once. This chain connects TRBV5-8 to TRBJ1-2; a possible D gene is TRBD1 (5 bases). This CDR3 comprises 13 residues. Trimming removed 2 bases at V and 8 bases at J, with 13 bases between. CDR1 SGHTS and CDR2 YDEGEE come from the germline V gene. CDR3 amino acids: CASSFREWGGYTF. As DNA, the CDR3 is TGTGCCAGCAGCTTCAGGGAGTGGGGGGGCTACACCTTC.

The genes are TRBV2 and TRBJ1-1, with 7 nucleotides matching TRBD1. Germline V lookup: CDR1 SNHLY, CDR2 FYNNEI. The CDR3 spans 15 residues. Unmatched junction bases numbered 11, after V lost 5 bases and J lost 5 bases. The CDR3: CASSWENRGLTEAFF. The CDR3 bases are TGTGCCAGCAGTTGGGAAAACAGGGGCCTGACTGAAGCTTTCTTT.

The rearrangement links TRBV19 to TRBJ1-5; TRBD1 agrees at 9 bases. The J segment lost 4 bases and the V segment lost 8 bases, leaving 9 bases of the junction unmatched. CDR3 size: 15 residues. Per germline, CDR1 LNHDA and CDR2 SQIVND (reference sequence). The DNA of the CDR3 is TGTGCCAGTGCCCGGGGACAGGGCTTTAATCAGCCCCAGCATTTT. Protein product: CASARGQGFNQPQHF.

The chain combines TRBV7-9 with TRBJ2-2; D is possibly TRBD1 (6 bases). CDR1 is SEHNR, CDR2 FQNEAQ, per germline (reference sequence). The germline V and J ends were trimmed by 5 bases and 0 bases, with 10 bases remaining between them. This CDR3 is 15 amino acids long. The CDR3, as DNA: TGTGCCAGCAGCCCACAGGGACCGAACACCGGGGAGCTGTTTTTT. Amino acids: CASSPQGPNTGELFF.

J is TRBJ2-7 and V is TRBV6-1; D is ambiguous. The V gene's germline CDR1 is MNHNS and CDR2 SASEGT. The CDR3 is 10 amino acids. Trimming removed 2 bases from V and 4 bases from J, with 0 bases in between. CDR3 sequence: CASSEYEQYF. CDR3 sequence (DNA): TGTGCCAGCAGTGAATACGAGCAGTACTTC.

The V call is TRBV4-2, the J call TRBJ2-2; the D gene could be TRBD1 or TRBD2 (5 bases each). Germline assignment: CDR1 LGHNA and CDR2 YNFKEQ. Deletions cut 2 bases from V and 7 bases from J, with 26 bases between. The CDR3 extends over 19 amino acids. The CDR3 sequence: CASSQPGTRSSLKGGELFF. The CDR3 region has the DNA TGTGCCAGCAGCCAACCCGGGACCAGATCTAGCTTAAAGGGCGGGGAGCTGTTTTTT.

The V call is TRBV9, the J call TRBJ1-5; D perhaps matches TRBD1 (5 bases). Germline lookup yields CDR1 SGDLS and CDR2 YYNGEE. CDR3 length equals 14 residues. Trimming stripped 4 bases from V and 5 bases from J, with 13 bases between. CDR3 region: CASSPTTGDQPQHF. The CDR3 DNA sequence: TGTGCCAGCAGCCCCACGACGGGGGATCAGCCCCAGCATTTT.

The J gene is TRBJ2-1, the V gene TRBV7-6, with 7 positions matching TRBD2. Germline V CDR1 and CDR2: SGHVS, FNYEAQ. The CDR3 has 17 residues. Trimming cost V 1 base and J 0 bases; bases outside gene matches: 6. The CDR3 spells CASSLGAGRSSYNEQFF. CDR3 nucleotides: TGTGCCAGCAGCTTAGGAGCGGGAAGGAGCTCCTACAATGAGCAGTTCTTC.

The rearrangement uses TRBV19 and TRBJ1-5, with a weak D call TRBD1 (6 bases). V was clipped by 5 bases and J by 5 bases, with 13 bases between them. The V gene's germline CDR1 is LNHDA and CDR2 SQIVND (reference sequence). The CDR3 extends over 14 amino acids. The CDR3 loop reads CASSPTGRDQPQHF. As DNA, the CDR3 is TGTGCCAGTAGTCCTACAGGGCGCGATCAGCCCCAGCATTTT.

This chain joins TRBV11-3 and TRBJ2-7; TRBD2 matches at 10 bases. The germline V gene encodes CDR1 SGHNT and CDR2 YENEEA. CDR3 size: 18 residues. V trimming: 7 bases; J trimming: 3 bases; junction bases outside the gene matches: 18. The CDR3 DNA is TGTGCCAGCACCACTACGACCCTAAGCGGGGGGGCCCTCTACGAGCAGTACTTC. It codes for CASTTTTLSGGALYEQYF.

V is TRBV7-8 and J is TRBJ1-1; D perhaps matches TRBD1 (6 bases). V lost 5 bases and J lost 7, with 11 bases in between. This CDR3 contains 12 residues. Per the germline V gene, CDR1 is SGHVS and CDR2 is FQNEAQ. The CDR3 sequence: CASSPRTVEAFF. The CDR3 DNA is TGTGCCAGCAGCCCAAGGACAGTTGAAGCTTTCTTT.

The chain uses TRBV4-3 and TRBJ2-2; a possible D gene is TRBD1 (5 bases). The CDR3 has 16 amino acids. The V end was cut by 5 bases, the J end by 3 bases, with 16 bases between. Germline CDR1 LGHNA, CDR2 YSLEER. The CDR3 sequence is CASSLGPGRDTGELFF. Written as DNA, the CDR3 is TGCGCCAGCAGCTTAGGGCCAGGCAGGGACACCGGGGAGCTGTTTTTT.

This chain joins TRBV7-9 and TRBJ2-3, with D possibly being TRBD2 (6 bases). The V gene's germline CDR1 is SEHNR and CDR2 FQNEAQ (reference sequence). V lost 2 bases and J 6 bases, leaving 12 bases between the germline ends. The CDR3 is 14 amino acids. The CDR3 region is CASSLMRDSDTQYF. Written as DNA, the CDR3 is TGTGCCAGCAGCTTAATGCGGGATTCTGATACGCAGTATTTT. Full variable domain (outside the CDR3, taken from reference TRBV7-9 and TRBJ2-3): DTGVSQNPRHKITKRGQNVTFRCDPISEHNRLYWYRQTLGQGPEFLTYFQNEAQLEKSRLLSDRFSAERPKGSFSTLEIQRTEQGDSAMYLCASSLMRDSDTQYFGPGTRLTVL.

The rearrangement joins TRBV6-1 to TRBJ2-1, with D unclear. Germline loops: CDR1 MNHNS, CDR2 SASEGT. This CDR3 region has 15 residues. Trimming left V 7 bases short and J 0 bases short, with 13 bases between. The CDR3 region is CASIKARNSYNEQFF. Written as DNA, the CDR3 is TGTGCCAGCATCAAGGCCAGAAACTCCTACAATGAGCAGTTCTTC.

The chain joins TRBV5-7 to TRBJ1-1; D ambiguous. TRBV5-7 is an ORF, and what it does is uncertain. V gave up 7 bases and J gave up 8 bases, with 3 bases separating them. The CDR3 sequence is 8 residues long. CDR3 DNA: TGTGCCAGCGGGGAAGCTTTCTTT. Protein product: CASGEAFF.